This is a list of T cell receptor beta chains from one sample in a study of Ad26.COV2.S vaccination and SARS-CoV-2 variants. Clones were read by immunoSEQ multiplex PCR, and TCRdb kept only the in-frame ones, dropping some. This sample has 180,000 or so clones, with roughly 89% found just once. The source was peripheral blood, collected after recovery from COVID-19. The receptors here all came from a human donor who had recovered from COVID-19. The CDR3 runs from the conserved cysteine through the conserved F or W. A D gene is named only where the DNA matches it firmly. For some rows the clone size is stated as once, few or many, or as a class when expanded; others skip it.

v_gene: TRBV6-5
abundance: -
d_gene: TRBD1
j_gene: TRBJ1-5
CDR3aa: CASSPGTGVFQPQHF
CDR3nt: TGTGCCAGCAGTCCAGGGACAGGGGTGTTTCAGCCCCAGCATTTT

v_gene: TRBV7-3
abundance: -
d_gene: TRBD1
j_gene: TRBJ2-5
CDR3aa: CGWDRDQETQYF
CDR3nt: TGCGGTTGGGACAGGGACCAAGAGACCCAGTACTTC

v_gene: TRBV5-1
abundance: -
d_gene: -
j_gene: TRBJ1-4
CDR3aa: CASSSQGDNEKLFF
CDR3nt: TGCGCCAGCAGCTCTCAAGGGGATAATGAAAAACTGTTTTTT

v_gene: TRBV5-6
abundance: -
d_gene: -
j_gene: TRBJ1-1
CDR3aa: CASSLSAGTEAFF
CDR3nt: TGTGCCAGCAGCTTGTCCGCGGGGACTGAAGCTTTCTTT

v_gene: TRBV9
abundance: -
d_gene: -
j_gene: TRBJ2-1
CDR3aa: CASSPRDSYNEQFF
CDR3nt: TGTGCCAGCAGCCCTCGGGACTCCTACAATGAGCAGTTCTTC

v_gene: TRBV5-6
abundance: -
d_gene: TRBD2
j_gene: TRBJ2-1
CDR3aa: CASSLGAGGANEQFF
CDR3nt: TGTGCCAGCAGCTTGGGAGCGGGAGGGGCCAATGAGCAGTTCTTC

v_gene: TRBV4-1
abundance: -
d_gene: TRBD1
j_gene: TRBJ2-7
CDR3aa: CASSQGGGQGYEQYF
CDR3nt: TGCGCCAGCAGCCAAGGCGGGGGACAGGGATACGAGCAGTACTTC

v_gene: TRBV4-1
abundance: -
d_gene: -
j_gene: TRBJ2-2
CDR3aa: CASLSTTGELFF
CDR3nt: TGCGCCAGCTTATCAACCACCGGGGAGCTGTTTTTT

v_gene: TRBV2
abundance: -
d_gene: -
j_gene: TRBJ2-3
CDR3aa: CASRHRDLFTDTQYF
CDR3nt: TGTGCCAGCCGCCACCGGGACCTATTCACAGATACGCAGTATTTT

v_gene: TRBV5-4
abundance: once
d_gene: -
j_gene: TRBJ1-6
CDR3aa: CASSLAGTNNSPLHF
CDR3nt: TGTGCCAGCAGCTTGGCAGGCACCAATAATTCACCCCTCCACTTT

v_gene: TRBV18
abundance: -
d_gene: -
j_gene: TRBJ1-3
CDR3aa: CASSPQTVSSGNTIYF
CDR3nt: TGTGCCAGCTCACCGCAGACGGTGAGCTCTGGAAACACCATATATTTT

v_gene: TRBV15
abundance: few
d_gene: TRBD1
j_gene: TRBJ1-2
CDR3aa: CATSRGGDRLMGYTF
CDR3nt: TGTGCCACCAGCAGAGGGGGGGACAGGCTTATGGGCTACACCTTC

v_gene: TRBV7-2
abundance: once
d_gene: -
j_gene: TRBJ2-7
CDR3aa: CASSGGPRSSYEQYF
CDR3nt: TGTGCCAGCAGCGGTGGACCACGAAGCTCCTACGAGCAGTACTTC

v_gene: TRBV9
abundance: few
d_gene: TRBD1
j_gene: TRBJ2-2
CDR3aa: CASSVSRGTLTGELFF
CDR3nt: TGTGCCAGCAGCGTATCCAGGGGGACCCTCACCGGGGAGCTGTTTTTT

v_gene: TRBV2
abundance: -
d_gene: -
j_gene: TRBJ1-1
CDR3aa: CASSDLVPNTEAFF
CDR3nt: TGTGCCAGCAGTGATCTGGTCCCGAACACTGAAGCTTTCTTT

v_gene: TRBV7-6
abundance: -
d_gene: TRBD2
j_gene: TRBJ2-1
CDR3aa: CASSTWTSGSTDEQFF
CDR3nt: TGTGCCAGCAGCACCTGGACTAGCGGGAGTACTGATGAGCAGTTCTTC